The 7 T cell receptor beta chains below all came from one sample that was sequenced in a study of blood T cell repertoires in COVID-19. Sequencing used immunoSEQ multiplex PCR; TCRdb keeps in-frame clones, though not all of them. The sample lists roughly 500,000 clones; roughly 90% were seen once. Sequenced sample: PBMCs or T cells enriched from blood (not recorded which). These receptors originate from a woman in her forties who had recovered from COVID-19.

V usage is TRBV4-3 and J usage is TRBJ2-4, with 10 bases matching TRBD2. Germline lookup yields CDR1 LGHNA and CDR2 YSLEER. Germline trimming cut 2 bases from V and 5 bases from J; bases unmatched to any gene: 0. This CDR3 is 14 amino acids long. This chain's CDR3 is CASSQLAGENIQYF. The CDR3 DNA reads as TGCGCCAGCAGCCAACTAGCGGGAGAAAACATTCAGTACTTC.

The V call is TRBV5-5, the J call TRBJ2-7, with 12 bases fitting TRBD1. The CDR3 length is 19 residues. Germline trimming cut 4 bases from V and 2 bases from J; bases unmatched to any gene: 16. The germline V gene encodes CDR1 SGHKS and CDR2 YYEKEE (reference sequence). The CDR3 loop is CASSRTGTGGSARTYEQYF. For the CDR3, the DNA is TGTGCCAGCAGCCGGACCGGGACAGGGGGCAGCGCCCGTACCTACGAGCAGTACTTC.

The J gene is TRBJ1-5, the V gene TRBV6-2 or TRBV6-3; D remains unclear. V lost 0 bases, J lost 15 bases, and 18 bases lay in between. This CDR3 comprises 14 residues. Germline values: CDR1 MNHEY, CDR2 SVGEGT. CDR3 in DNA: TGTGCCAGCAGTTACTCGACTCCTGGCGCCCTCGTGCATTTT. This translates into CASSYSTPGALVHF.

With regard to this clone: Additional DNA sequences in this sample encode the identical CDR3. The V and J genes are TRBV18 and TRBJ1-5; D is undetermined. The CDR3 has 15 amino acids. The germline V and J ends were trimmed by 0 bases and 3 bases, with 9 bases remaining between them. Per the germline V gene, CDR1 is KGHSH and CDR2 is LQKENI. DNA for the CDR3: TGTGCCAGCTCACCACCAGGAGGGAACAATCAGCCCCAGCATTTT. As protein: CASSPPGGNNQPQHF.

V is TRBV14 and J is TRBJ2-2; TRBD1 might be the D (7 bases). Per the germline V gene, CDR1 is SGHDN and CDR2 is FVKESK. With 3 bases removed from V and 6 bases from J, the gap between germline ends came to 17 bases. The length of the CDR3 is 16 residues. The CDR3 coding sequence is TGTGCCAGCAGCCACTACTTCGACAGGGAGGCCGGGGAGCTGTTTTTT. Its protein product is CASSHYFDREAGELFF.

V gene TRBV4-3 combines with J gene TRBJ2-2; TRBD1 is a possible D gene (5 bases). Per germline, CDR1 LGHNA and CDR2 YSLEER. V shed 6 bases and J shed 3 bases, with 14 bases lying between them. The CDR3 runs 15 residues. The CDR3 loop is CASRDIQVHTGELFF. In DNA form, the CDR3 reads TGCGCCAGCAGGGACATACAGGTTCACACCGGGGAGCTGTTTTTT.

The rearrangement links TRBV3-1 (or the pseudogene TRBV3-2) to TRBJ2-2; a possible D gene is TRBD1 (6 bases). The CDR3 consists of 15 residues. V was clipped by 7 bases and J by 3 bases, with 15 bases between them. Germline V gene data show CDR1 as LGHDT and CDR2 as YNNKEL (reference sequence). CDR3 DNA: TGTGCCAGCAAAGGACAGCTCGCCGACACCGGGGAGCTGTTTTTT. Its translation is CASKGQLADTGELFF.